A selection of T cell receptor beta chains follows, all from one sample in a study of T cell responses to AZD1222 COVID-19 vaccine. Libraries were prepared by immunoSEQ multiplex PCR; TCRdb keeps only in-frame clonotypes and omits some of them. The sample has some 120,000 clones; roughly 90% are singletons. Sequencing was performed on peripheral blood, taken on day 0 of AZD1222 vaccination. These receptors were obtained from an adult in good health. Each CDR3 is given with its conserved first and last residue. Fields, in order: D gene, clone size, V gene, J gene, CDR3 protein, CDR3 DNA. The D gene is left open where the match is weak. Where a row states a size, it is once, few, many or the class of an expanded clone; other rows omit it.

TRBD1,NA,TRBV28,TRBJ1-4,CASITGGTGNEKLFF,TGTGCCAGCATAACTGGTGGGACAGGGAATGAAAAACTGTTTTTT
NA,NA,TRBV19,TRBJ1-1,CASSMVGGNTEAFF,TGTGCCAGTAGTATGGTAGGGGGGAACACTGAAGCTTTCTTT
NA,NA,TRBV13,TRBJ2-7,CASSPRGAGKGEQYF,TGTGCCAGCAGCCCCCGGGGGGCAGGGAAGGGGGAGCAGTACTTC
NA,NA,TRBV21-1,TRBJ2-2,CASSKRETGVHGELFF,TGTGCCAGCAGCAAAAGGGAGACAGGGGTCCACGGGGAGCTGTTTTTT
NA,NA,TRBV27,TRBJ1-5,CASSFYNQPQHF,TGTGCCAGCAGTTTTTACAATCAGCCCCAGCATTTT
TRBD1,NA,TRBV30,TRBJ1-2,CAWSRAGQGYGSPYGYTF,TGTGCCTGGAGCCGCGCCGGACAGGGATACGGGAGCCCCTATGGCTACACCTTC
NA,NA,TRBV30,TRBJ2-7,CAWGAGANYEQYF,TGTGCCTGGGGGGCAGGGGCGAACTACGAGCAGTACTTC
NA,NA,TRBV6-1,TRBJ1-1,CASSELGPGYTGEAFF,TGTGCCAGCAGTGAATTGGGGCCAGGGTATACGGGTGAAGCTTTCTTT
NA,NA,TRBV30,TRBJ1-6,CAWSVNRLSSYNSPLHF,TGTGCCTGGAGTGTAAACAGGTTGAGCTCCTATAATTCACCCCTCCACTTT
NA,NA,TRBV24-1,TRBJ1-1,CATSDPGTGNTEAFF,TGTGCCACCAGTGACCCCGGGACTGGGAACACTGAAGCTTTCTTT
NA,NA,TRBV19,TRBJ1-1,CASKDSLNTEAFF,TGTGCCAGTAAGGACAGCTTGAACACTGAAGCTTTCTTT
NA,NA,TRBV9,TRBJ2-7,CASSVAPGAASYEQYF,TGTGCCAGCAGCGTAGCTCCCGGGGCCGCGTCCTACGAGCAGTACTTC
NA,NA,TRBV9,TRBJ2-3,CASSVSLADTQYF,TGTGCCAGCAGCGTAAGTTTGGCGGATACGCAGTATTTT
NA,NA,TRBV24-1,TRBJ2-3,CATSDRPDDTQYF,TGTGCCACCAGTGATCGGCCGGACGATACGCAGTATTTT
TRBD1,NA,TRBV28,TRBJ1-2,CASSPPTDRGFGYTF,TGTGCCAGCAGTCCTCCTACTGACAGGGGGTTTGGCTACACCTTC
NA,NA,TRBV6-2/TRBV6-3,TRBJ1-1,CASSPDTEAFF,TGTGCCAGCAGCCCGGACACTGAAGCTTTCTTT
NA,once,TRBV6-5,TRBJ1-5,CASSYSSLANQPQHF,TGTGCCAGCAGTTACTCGTCGCTCGCGAATCAGCCCCAGCATTTT
NA,NA,TRBV5-6,TRBJ2-4,CASSLTGEDIQYF,TGTGCCAGCAGCTTGACAGGGGAGGACATTCAGTACTTC
NA,NA,TRBV9,TRBJ2-1,CASSVVSGTEGNNEQFF,TGTGCCAGCAGCGTAGTCTCAGGAACCGAAGGCAACAATGAGCAGTTCTTC
NA,NA,TRBV7-3,TRBJ2-7,CASSLDPGYEQYF,TGTGCCAGCAGCTTAGACCCGGGCTACGAGCAGTACTTC
NA,NA,TRBV7-7,TRBJ2-5,CASSLASGPQETQYF,TGTGCCAGCAGCTTAGCGTCAGGTCCCCAAGAGACCCAGTACTTC
NA,NA,TRBV18,TRBJ2-1,CASSPTYNEQFF,TGTGCCAGCTCACCAACTTACAATGAGCAGTTCTTC
NA,NA,TRBV7-2,TRBJ1-5,CASSPNGNGRQPQHF,TGTGCCAGCAGCCCCAATGGGAACGGTAGGCAGCCCCAGCATTTT
TRBD1,once,TRBV7-9,TRBJ1-6,CASSSADRDYNSPLHF,TGTGCCAGCAGCTCGGCGGACAGGGATTATAATTCACCCCTCCACTTT
NA,few,TRBV12-3/TRBV12-4,TRBJ1-1,CASSFDTEAFF,TGTGCCAGCAGTTTTGACACTGAAGCTTTCTTT
TRBD2,NA,TRBV3-1/TRBV3-2,TRBJ2-3,CASSQGLAGGHTDTQYF,TGTGCCAGCAGCCAAGGTCTAGCGGGGGGACACACAGATACGCAGTATTTT
TRBD2,NA,TRBV7-2,TRBJ2-7,CASSLSGGEAYEQYF,TGTGCCAGCAGCTTAAGCGGGGGAGAAGCCTACGAGCAGTACTTC
NA,NA,TRBV12-3/TRBV12-4,TRBJ1-1,CASSLSLLAFF,TGTGCCAGCAGTTTATCTCTGTTAGCTTTCTTT
TRBD1,NA,TRBV29-1,TRBJ2-7,CSASGQGAAYEQYF,TGCAGCGCCTCCGGACAGGGGGCCGCCTACGAGCAGTACTTC
NA,once,TRBV28,TRBJ2-7,CASSSPGQPTGEQYF,TGTGCCAGCAGTTCCCCGGGCCAGCCCACGGGCGAGCAGTACTTC
NA,few,TRBV5-6,TRBJ1-2,CASSFIAGDNGYTF,TGTGCCAGCAGCTTTATCGCAGGGGATAATGGCTACACCTTC
NA,few,TRBV30,TRBJ1-5,CAWSARGYSNQPQHF,TGTGCCTGGAGTGCTCGGGGCTATAGCAATCAGCCCCAGCATTTT
TRBD1,NA,TRBV27,TRBJ2-7,CASSSPPGRGTSYEQYF,TGTGCCAGCAGTTCCCCACCAGGCAGGGGGACCTCCTACGAGCAGTACTTC
NA,NA,TRBV27,TRBJ1-5,CASSLFDQPQHF,TGTGCCAGCAGCCTATTCGATCAGCCCCAGCATTTT
TRBD1,NA,TRBV19,TRBJ1-5,CASSKGQAGGWNQPQHF,TGTGCCAGTAGCAAGGGGCAGGCAGGGGGTTGGAATCAGCCCCAGCATTTT
NA,NA,TRBV9,TRBJ2-2,CASSVDSNTGELFF,TGTGCCAGCAGCGTGGACTCTAACACCGGGGAGCTGTTTTTT
NA,NA,TRBV27,TRBJ2-1,CASTPSSSYNEQFF,TGTGCCAGCACCCCCTCTAGCTCCTACAATGAGCAGTTCTTC
NA,NA,TRBV9,TRBJ1-6,CASSSQDTPLHF,TGTGCCAGCAGCTCCCAGGATACCCCCCTCCACTTT
NA,once,TRBV5-6,TRBJ2-1,CASSLRRANEQFF,TGTGCCAGCAGCTTACGTCGGGCGAATGAGCAGTTCTTC
NA,NA,TRBV6-5,TRBJ2-7,CASSSLTYEQYF,TGTGCCAGCAGTTCCCTAACCTACGAGCAGTACTTC
NA,NA,TRBV2,TRBJ1-2,CASSEKGNGYTF,TGTGCCAGCAGTGAAAAGGGAAATGGCTACACCTTC
NA,NA,TRBV19,TRBJ1-5,CASSTTDSNQPQHF,TGTGCCAGTAGTACGACGGATAGCAATCAGCCCCAGCATTTT
NA,NA,TRBV6-1,TRBJ1-5,CASSDHFNQPQHF,TGTGCCAGCAGTGACCACTTTAATCAGCCCCAGCATTTT
NA,NA,TRBV14,TRBJ2-1,CASSQGGRGVYNEQFF,TGTGCCAGCAGCCAAGGGGGGCGCGGGGTATACAATGAGCAGTTCTTC
TRBD1,NA,TRBV7-2,TRBJ1-3,CASSLGTPGGYGNTIYF,TGTGCCAGCAGCTTGGGGACGCCAGGGGGGTATGGAAACACCATATATTTT
TRBD1,NA,TRBV9,TRBJ1-3,CASSETLSTGFGNTIYF,TGTGCCAGCAGCGAGACCCTCTCGACAGGGTTCGGAAACACCATATATTTT
NA,NA,TRBV12-3/TRBV12-4,TRBJ1-5,CASSGGHQPQHF,TGTGCCAGCAGCGGAGGTCATCAGCCCCAGCATTTT
NA,NA,TRBV3-1/TRBV3-2,TRBJ1-4,CASSQRQLISTNEKLFF,TGTGCCAGCAGCCAGCGTCAATTGATCTCAACTAATGAAAAACTGTTTTTT
NA,NA,TRBV5-6,TRBJ1-2,CASSLRQNNYGYTF,TGTGCCAGCAGCTTGAGACAGAATAACTATGGCTACACCTTC
NA,NA,TRBV19,TRBJ1-2,CASSIDAGTKSGYTF,TGTGCCAGTAGTATTGATGCAGGGACGAAGAGTGGCTACACCTTC
NA,NA,TRBV7-2,TRBJ2-2,CASSLATNTGELFF,TGTGCCAGCAGCCTAGCGACGAACACCGGGGAGCTGTTTTTT